What follows are 27 T cell receptor beta chains derived from one specimen sequenced in a study of T cells in localized non-small cell lung cancer. The assay was immunoSEQ multiplex PCR, and TCRdb's table has in-frame clones only and misses some. In the table there are roughly 1,200 clones, 15% to 20% of which are singletons. Specimen: lung tumor tissue, collected before any cancer treatment. Receptors were obtained from a woman aged 40 to 75 with stage II lung adenocarcinoma.

The chain combines TRBV6-8 with TRBJ1-5; D is perhaps TRBD1 (5 bases). CDR3 length: 14 amino acids. Trimming pared 4 bases from V and 7 bases from J, leaving 14 bases between. CDR1 and CDR2 (germline): MNHGY, SAAAGT. The CDR3 DNA reads TGTGCCAGCAGTTCCGGGGGGACTCGCCAGCCCCAGCATTTT. Translating gives CASSSGGTRQPQHF.

This clone was seen more than once but under ten times. DNA for the CDR3: TGTGCCAGCAGTGAAGGTGGGCATCAAGAGACCCAGTACTTC. It codes for CASSEGGHQETQYF. The genes are TRBV6-1 and TRBJ2-5; D call uncertain. V dropped 1 base and J dropped 2 bases, with 8 bases sitting between them. Germline CDR1 reads MNHNS; CDR2 reads SASEGT. The CDR3 extends over 14 amino acids.

This clone was counted only a few times. The V gene is TRBV6-8, the J gene TRBJ2-7; D may correspond to TRBD1 or TRBD2 (5 bases each). The CDR3 consists of 13 residues. Germline lookup yields CDR1 MNHGY and CDR2 SAAAGT. Trimming left V 5 bases short and J 6 bases short, with 14 bases between. CDR3 residues: CASSGSGRSEQYF. The CDR3 region has the DNA TGTGCCAGCAGTGGGTCGGGGCGTAGCGAGCAGTACTTC.

The rearrangement uses TRBV19 and TRBJ1-2; TRBD1 might be the D (5 bases). The CDR3 is made up of 15 amino acids. Germline CDR1 is LNHDA and CDR2 is SQIVND (reference sequence). Trimming stripped 2 bases from V and 4 bases from J, with 14 bases between. The CDR3 bases are TGTGCCAGTAGTATACCCCGGGACCTTGGCTATGGCTACACCTTC. This translates into CASSIPRDLGYGYTF.

This clone showed up just a few times. The J gene is TRBJ1-1, the V gene TRBV18, with D perhaps matching TRBD1 (5 bases). The CDR3 contains 17 residues. Trimming cost V 4 bases and J 1 base, with 19 bases left between them. Germline V gene sequence: CDR1 KGHSH, CDR2 LQKENI. This CDR3 is CASSLFPPWGENTEAFF. DNA for the CDR3: TGTGCCAGCTCACTCTTCCCGCCGTGGGGCGAGAACACTGAAGCTTTCTTT.

The CDR3 DNA reads as TGTGCCAGTAGTTGGGGACGGATGAACACTGAAGCTTTCTTT. Translating gives CASSWGRMNTEAFF. This chain links TRBV19 with TRBJ1-1; possibly TRBD1 for D (5 bases). V was clipped by 5 bases and J by 0 bases, with 10 bases between them. CDR3 size: 14 residues. Germline V gene lookup returns CDR1 LNHDA and CDR2 SQIVND (reference sequence).

In its sample, this clone ranks as large. This chain links TRBV29-1 with TRBJ1-1, with D possibly TRBD1 on 5 matching bases. Germline-derived CDR1 and CDR2 are SQVTM and ANQGSEA. The CDR3 extends over 12 amino acids. V lost 6 bases and J lost 0, with 8 bases in between. The CDR3 sequence is CSVETVNTEAFF. CDR3 DNA sequence: TGCAGCGTGGAGACAGTGAACACTGAAGCTTTCTTT.

By share, this clone ranks as medium-sized. The chain uses TRBV2 and TRBJ2-2; the D gene is possibly TRBD2 (7 bases). The V end was cut by 8 bases, the J end by 5 bases, with 21 bases between. CDR3 length equals 16 residues. The V gene's germline CDR1 is SNHLY and CDR2 FYNNEI. Here the CDR3 reads CASRRGGTTTTGELFF. The DNA of the CDR3 is TGTGCCAGCCGGAGGGGGGGGACTACGACAACCGGGGAGCTGTTTTTT. The full variable domain, completed using reference TRBV2 and TRBJ2-2, is EPEVTQTPSHQVTQMGQEVILRCVPISNHLYFYWYRQILGQKVEFLVSFYNNEISEKSEIFDDQFSVERPDGSNFTLKIRSTKLEDSAMYFCASRRGGTTTTGELFFGEGSRLTVL.

The J gene is TRBJ1-5, the V gene TRBV18; TRBD1 aligns across 8 bases. Losses at the gene ends were 4 bases for V and 3 bases for J; bases not matched to a gene: 11. The CDR3 covers 17 residues. Germline V CDR1 and CDR2: KGHSH, LQKENI. The CDR3 DNA reads TGTGCCAGCTCACTGACTCAGGACAGGGCTTCCAATCAGCCCCAGCATTTT. Protein product: CASSLTQDRASNQPQHF.

Only a few counts were recorded for this clone. The J gene is TRBJ2-5, the V gene TRBV11-3; no firm D call. CDR1 and CDR2 from the germline V gene are SGHNT and YENEEA. V was cut by 3 bases and J by 2 bases, with 13 bases left in between. The CDR3 has 15 amino acids. The CDR3 loop reads CASSLDLGRQETQYF. In nucleotides, the CDR3 is TGTGCCAGCAGCTTGGACCTGGGCAGACAAGAGACCCAGTACTTC.

V usage is TRBV18 and J usage is TRBJ2-2, with 10 bases matching TRBD1. CDR3 length: 16 amino acids. J was trimmed by 6 bases and V by 3 bases; bases with no gene match: 7. Looked up from germline, CDR1 is KGHSH and CDR2 is LQKENI. This chain's CDR3 is CASSPAPGQGSGELFF. CDR3 sequence (DNA): TGTGCCAGCTCACCCGCACCGGGACAGGGGTCCGGGGAGCTGTTTTTT.

This clone was detected only a few times. The V call is TRBV28, the J call TRBJ2-7; 7 bases are shared with TRBD2. Germline CDR1 MDHEN, CDR2 SYDVKM. V gave up 10 bases and J gave up 5 bases; unmatched junction bases: 11. The CDR3 extends over 13 amino acids. CDR3 sequence: CATLSGNPNEQYF. CDR3 sequence (DNA): TGTGCCACCCTGAGCGGGAATCCCAACGAGCAGTACTTC. The full variable domain, with the rest looked up from reference TRBV28 and TRBJ2-7, is DVKVTQSSRYLVKRTGEKVFLECVQDMDHENMFWYRQDPGLGLRLIYFSYDVKMKEKGDIPEGYSVSREKKERFSLILESASTNQTSMYLCATLSGNPNEQYFGPGTRLTVT.

Within the sample, this clone is medium-sized. The chain couples TRBV9 to TRBJ1-1; no reliable D call. The V end lost 2 bases, the J end lost 0 bases, and 11 bases lay between the germline ends. This CDR3 has 15 residues. CDR1 is SGDLS and CDR2 is YYNGEE in the germline V gene. CDR3 coding DNA: TGTGCCAGCAGCGTCGGGGATCTCCTGAACACTGAAGCTTTCTTT. Its protein is CASSVGDLLNTEAFF.

This clone was recorded a few times. The chain is built from TRBV9 and TRBJ2-7, with D possibly matching TRBD2 (5 bases). The V gene lost 4 bases and the J gene lost 5 bases, with 16 bases spanning the gap. The germline V gene encodes CDR1 SGDLS and CDR2 YYNGEE. The CDR3 totals 14 residues. CDR3 nucleotide sequence: TGTGCCAGCAGCCCCACCCGAGGGTCCCACGAGCAGTACTTC. It codes for CASSPTRGSHEQYF.

The chain employs TRBV16 and TRBJ1-2, with D unresolved. This CDR3 spans 14 amino acids. Trimming left V 0 bases short and J 2 bases short, with 7 bases between. Germline V gives CDR1 KGHSY, CDR2 FQNENV. CDR3 DNA: TGTGCCAGCAGCCAATCAGGGCAGAACTATGGCTACACCTTC. This codes for CASSQSGQNYGYTF. The full variable domain, in which reference TRBV16 and TRBJ1-2 provide the parts outside the CDR3, is GEEVAQTPKHLVRGEGQKAKLYCAPIKGHSYVFWYQQVLKNEFKFLISFQNENVFDETGMPKERFSAKCLPNSPCSLEIQATKLEDSAVYFCASSQSGQNYGYTFGSGTRLTVV.

This clone counts as large. The rearrangement links TRBV11-3 to TRBJ2-7; 7 positions agree with TRBD1. V trimming: 8 bases; J trimming: 5 bases; junction bases outside the gene matches: 12. Germline V gene data show CDR1 as SGHNT and CDR2 as YENEEA. The CDR3 has 14 residues. This CDR3 is CASSLTGSYHEQYF. The CDR3 bases are TGTGCCAGCTCTTTGACAGGGTCTTACCACGAGCAGTACTTC.

The gene calls are TRBV19 and TRBJ1-1; 7 nucleotides agree with TRBD1. The CDR3 has 17 residues. Germline CDR1 and CDR2: LNHDA and SQIVND (reference sequence). V trimming: 3 bases; J trimming: 1 base; junction bases outside the gene matches: 11. The CDR3 spells CASSMSPGQSKNTEAFF. CDR3 DNA sequence: TGTGCCAGTAGTATGAGCCCGGGACAGTCAAAGAACACTGAAGCTTTCTTT. Full variable domain (outside the CDR3, taken from reference TRBV19 and TRBJ1-1): DGGITQSPKYLFRKEGQNVTLSCEQNLNHDAMYWYRQDPGQGLRLIYYSQIVNDFQKGDIAEGYSVSREKKESFPLTVTSAQKNPTAFYLCASSMSPGQSKNTEAFFGQGTRLTVV.

A few counts support this clone. V usage is TRBV6-8 and J usage is TRBJ2-3; D not certain. The CDR3 runs 12 residues. Germline V gene sequence: CDR1 MNHGY, CDR2 SAAAGT. The V and J ends lost 6 bases and 2 bases respectively, with 6 bases between them. The CDR3 bases are TGTGCCAGCAGGGTGACCACAGATACGCAGTATTTT. This translates into CASRVTTDTQYF.

CDR3 in DNA: TGCGCCAGCAGCTGGAATGTAGGACCGGCTAACTATGGCTACACCTTC. Translated: CASSWNVGPANYGYTF. The chain couples TRBV5-1 to TRBJ1-2; D remains ambiguous. From germline, CDR1 is SGHRS and CDR2 YFSETQ. V was cut by 3 bases and J by 0 bases, with 15 bases left in between. The CDR3 extends over 16 amino acids.

The chain combines TRBV6-8 with TRBJ2-3, with D tentatively TRBD1 (6 bases). The V and J ends lost 0 bases and 6 bases respectively, with 10 bases between them. The CDR3 totals 14 residues. CDR1 is MNHGY, CDR2 SAAAGT, per germline. The CDR3 DNA follows: TGTGCCAGCAGTTACTCGCCAGGGGCGGATACGCAGTATTTT. The encoded protein is CASSYSPGADTQYF.

The rearrangement joins TRBV11-3 to TRBJ1-2; possibly TRBD1 for D (5 bases). The CDR3 loop spans 15 amino acids. V lost 3 bases to trimming and J lost 3 bases, with 14 bases between them. The V gene's germline CDR1 is SGHNT and CDR2 YENEEA. The CDR3 nucleotides are TGTGCCAGCAGCTTGCCCAGGGTCCGTGACTATGGCTACACCTTC. Its protein is CASSLPRVRDYGYTF.

Sample share makes this clone medium-sized. CDR3 DNA: TGTGCCAGCAGCCAACGACAGGTGGGGGAAAAACTGTTTTTT. Translating gives CASSQRQVGEKLFF. The chain recombines TRBV11-3 with TRBJ1-4; TRBD1 is a possible D gene (6 bases). V gave up 5 bases and J gave up 8 bases, with 15 bases separating them. The CDR3 extends over 14 amino acids. The germline CDR1 and CDR2 sequences are SGHNT and YENEEA.

This clone has just a few counts. The chain combines TRBV9 with TRBJ2-1; 7 bases are shared with TRBD2. CDR1 is SGDLS, CDR2 YYNGEE, per germline. This CDR3 is 13 amino acids long. V lost 10 bases and J lost 0; bases outside the gene matches: 4. The CDR3 here is CASGGLSYNEQFF. The CDR3 region has the DNA TGTGCCTCGGGGGGACTCTCCTACAATGAGCAGTTCTTC.

This chain joins TRBV28 and TRBJ1-5; D is ambiguous. This CDR3 has 12 residues. V was cut by 6 bases and J by 5 bases, with 8 bases left in between. From germline, CDR1 is MDHEN and CDR2 SYDVKM. CDR3 in DNA: TGTGCCAGCAGAACCACTCATCAGCCCCAGCATTTT. Translated: CASRTTHQPQHF.

This clone occurred a few times. V gene TRBV11-3 combines with J gene TRBJ2-3, with TRBD1 as a possible D gene (5 bases). Germline V gene lookup returns CDR1 SGHNT and CDR2 YENEEA. V shed 2 bases and J shed 1 base, with 10 bases lying between them. This CDR3 has 15 amino acids. The CDR3 DNA sequence: TGTGCCAGCAGCTTACAGGGCGTGGGCACAGATACGCAGTATTTT. It encodes CASSLQGVGTDTQYF.

This clone has only a few counts. The rearrangement joins TRBV11-3 to TRBJ2-1, with 13 bases identical to TRBD2. CDR1 and CDR2 from the germline V gene are SGHNT and YENEEA. CDR3 length: 16 amino acids. The V segment lost 5 bases and the J segment 1 base; nucleotides outside the gene matches: 2. In DNA, the CDR3 is TGTGCCAGCAGCCGGACTAGCGGGGGATCCTACAATGAGCAGTTCTTC. Its protein product is CASSRTSGGSYNEQFF.

CDR3 in DNA: TGTGCCAGCAGTGATAGGGCGGGCTCTGGGGCCAACGTCCTGACTTTC. Translating it yields CASSDRAGSGANVLTF. This chain connects TRBV25-1 to TRBJ2-6; a weak D match, TRBD2 (5 bases). CDR1 is MGHDK and CDR2 is SYGVNS in the germline V gene. The V and J ends lost 3 bases and 0 bases respectively, with 9 bases between them. CDR3 length: 16 amino acids.